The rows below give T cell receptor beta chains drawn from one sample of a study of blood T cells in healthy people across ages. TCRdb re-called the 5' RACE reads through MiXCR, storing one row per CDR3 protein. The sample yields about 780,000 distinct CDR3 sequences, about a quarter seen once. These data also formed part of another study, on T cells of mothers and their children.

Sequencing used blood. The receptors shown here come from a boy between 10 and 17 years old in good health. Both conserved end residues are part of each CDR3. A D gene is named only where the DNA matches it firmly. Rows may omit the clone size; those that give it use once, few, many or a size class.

CDR3 DNA: TGCAGTGCCAGAATAGCGGGGGTAAGCTCCTACGAGCAGTACTTC
CDR3 protein: CSARIAGVSSYEQYF
D gene: TRBD2
clone size: few
V gene: TRBV20-1
J gene: TRBJ2-7

CDR3 DNA: TGCAGTGCTCTCATCGGGGCGGGATCCGGGGAGCTGTTTTTT
CDR3 protein: CSALIGAGSGELFF
D gene: NA
clone size: NA
V gene: TRBV20-1
J gene: TRBJ2-2

CDR3 DNA: TGTGCCAGCAACAAAGCGAGCAGGGACCCTAGCTCCTACGAGCAGTACTTC
CDR3 protein: CASNKASRDPSSYEQYF
D gene: NA
clone size: few
V gene: TRBV21-1
J gene: TRBJ2-7

CDR3 DNA: TGCAGTGCGCCTGCTAGCGGGGGGGTTTATGGCTACACCTTC
CDR3 protein: CSAPASGGVYGYTF
D gene: NA
clone size: few
V gene: TRBV20-1
J gene: TRBJ1-2

CDR3 DNA: TGTGCCAGCACGGCCAGGACCAGCACAGATACGCAGTATTTT
CDR3 protein: CASTARTSTDTQYF
D gene: NA
clone size: NA
V gene: TRBV7-9
J gene: TRBJ2-3

CDR3 DNA: TGTGCCATCAGTGATACTAGGGCCGTCTACAATGAGCAGTTCTTC
CDR3 protein: CAISDTRAVYNEQFF
D gene: NA
clone size: few
V gene: TRBV10-3
J gene: TRBJ2-1

CDR3 DNA: TGTGCCAGCAGTGATGGGGGGAGAGGAGAGACCCAGTACTTC
CDR3 protein: CASSDGGRGETQYF
D gene: NA
clone size: NA
V gene: TRBV6-5
J gene: TRBJ2-5

CDR3 DNA: TGTGCCACCAGCAGAAACAGGGGGCAAGACACTGAAGCTTTCTTT
CDR3 protein: CATSRNRGQDTEAFF
D gene: TRBD1
clone size: few
V gene: TRBV15
J gene: TRBJ1-1

CDR3 DNA: TGTGCCAGCAGCCCACTAGCGGGAGCTAGCAATGAGCAGTTCTTC
CDR3 protein: CASSPLAGASNEQFF
D gene: TRBD2
clone size: few
V gene: TRBV4-2
J gene: TRBJ2-1

CDR3 DNA: TGTGCTAGCAGCGCAGCGGGGGAAGAGACCCAGTACTTC
CDR3 protein: CASSAAGEETQYF
D gene: TRBD2
clone size: NA
V gene: TRBV7-7
J gene: TRBJ2-5

CDR3 DNA: TGTGCCAGCAGTTACTGGCAGGGACCTTATGGCTACACCTTC
CDR3 protein: CASSYWQGPYGYTF
D gene: NA
clone size: NA
V gene: TRBV6-5
J gene: TRBJ1-2

CDR3 DNA: TGTGCCAGCACCTGGGACAGGGGGTCGAATGAGCAGTTCTTC
CDR3 protein: CASTWDRGSNEQFF
D gene: TRBD1
clone size: few
V gene: TRBV2
J gene: TRBJ2-1

CDR3 DNA: TGTGCCAGCCGAATTACAGGGGGAGGGAACTATGGCTACACCTTC
CDR3 protein: CASRITGGGNYGYTF
D gene: TRBD1
clone size: NA
V gene: TRBV6-5
J gene: TRBJ1-2

CDR3 DNA: TGCGCCAGCAGCCAATATTCGGGAGGGATTTCTGGGGCCAACGTCCTGACTTTC
CDR3 protein: CASSQYSGGISGANVLTF
D gene: TRBD2
clone size: NA
V gene: TRBV4-1
J gene: TRBJ2-6

CDR3 DNA: TGTGCCAGCAGTTTAGTCGCCACCGGGGAGCTGTTTTTT
CDR3 protein: CASSLVATGELFF
D gene: NA
clone size: NA
V gene: TRBV27
J gene: TRBJ2-2

CDR3 DNA: TGTGCCAGCAGCCAAACCAGGGATACTGAAGCTTTCTTT
CDR3 protein: CASSQTRDTEAFF
D gene: NA
clone size: NA
V gene: TRBV7-3
J gene: TRBJ1-1

CDR3 DNA: TGTGCCAGCACTCCCTGGGGGGTTGGGAACACCGGGGAGCTGTTTTTT
CDR3 protein: CASTPWGVGNTGELFF
D gene: NA
clone size: NA
V gene: TRBV12-3/TRBV12-4
J gene: TRBJ2-2

CDR3 DNA: TGTGCTAGTAGATCCGGGACCGTGGAGACCCAGTACTTC
CDR3 protein: CASRSGTVETQYF
D gene: NA
clone size: few
V gene: TRBV12-5
J gene: TRBJ2-5

CDR3 DNA: TGCGCCAGCAGCTTGGGCCCGGGACCGCGAGAGACCCAGTACTTC
CDR3 protein: CASSLGPGPRETQYF
D gene: NA
clone size: few
V gene: TRBV5-1
J gene: TRBJ2-5

CDR3 DNA: TGCGCCAGCAGCCAAGGAGCAAAGGGAGCTCAGCCCCAGCATTTT
CDR3 protein: CASSQGAKGAQPQHF
D gene: NA
clone size: NA
V gene: TRBV4-1
J gene: TRBJ1-5

CDR3 DNA: TGTGCCAGCAGCCCGGGACTGGCTTTCGGTGAGCAGTTCTTC
CDR3 protein: CASSPGLAFGEQFF
D gene: NA
clone size: NA
V gene: TRBV5-6
J gene: TRBJ2-1

CDR3 DNA: TGTGCCAGCTGCCCGGGTACACTAGCCAAAAACATTCAGTACTTC
CDR3 protein: CASCPGTLAKNIQYF
D gene: NA
clone size: many
V gene: TRBV6-1
J gene: TRBJ2-4

CDR3 DNA: TGCAGTGCTAGGGAAAACAGGGGTGGCGAGCAGTACTTC
CDR3 protein: CSARENRGGEQYF
D gene: TRBD1
clone size: NA
V gene: TRBV20-1
J gene: TRBJ2-7

CDR3 DNA: TGCAGTGCTAGACTGGGACTAGCGGAGAAAGGGGATGAGCAGTTCTTC
CDR3 protein: CSARLGLAEKGDEQFF
D gene: TRBD2
clone size: NA
V gene: TRBV20-1
J gene: TRBJ2-1

CDR3 DNA: TGTGCCACCAGCAGAGATCTGTCCGAGACCCAGTACTTC
CDR3 protein: CATSRDLSETQYF
D gene: NA
clone size: NA
V gene: TRBV15
J gene: TRBJ2-5

CDR3 DNA: TGCAGCATATCCGGGACAGTAGAGACCCAGTACTTC
CDR3 protein: CSISGTVETQYF
D gene: TRBD1
clone size: few
V gene: TRBV29-1
J gene: TRBJ2-5

CDR3 DNA: TGTGCCAGCAGTGAAGCGGGGCCCGGAGAGCAGTACTTC
CDR3 protein: CASSEAGPGEQYF
D gene: NA
clone size: few
V gene: TRBV2
J gene: TRBJ2-5

CDR3 DNA: TGTGCCAGCAGAACCCCGGGTAGTTATGGCTACACCTTC
CDR3 protein: CASRTPGSYGYTF
D gene: NA
clone size: NA
V gene: TRBV6-5
J gene: TRBJ1-2

CDR3 DNA: TGTGCCAGCACCGCTGCGGAGGCCCAGTACTTC
CDR3 protein: CASTAAEAQYF
D gene: NA
clone size: few
V gene: TRBV11-2
J gene: TRBJ2-7

CDR3 DNA: TGTGCCAGCAGTTTGAAAAGGGACACTGAAGCTTTCTTT
CDR3 protein: CASSLKRDTEAFF
D gene: NA
clone size: NA
V gene: TRBV12-3/TRBV12-4
J gene: TRBJ1-1

CDR3 DNA: TGCGCCAGCAGCCCTCGACACGTTACCTACGAGCAGTACTTC
CDR3 protein: CASSPRHVTYEQYF
D gene: NA
clone size: few
V gene: TRBV5-1
J gene: TRBJ2-7

CDR3 DNA: TGCGCCAGCAGCCAAGGTGGGGGCAGTCTCACTGAAGCTTTCTTT
CDR3 protein: CASSQGGGSLTEAFF
D gene: NA
clone size: NA
V gene: TRBV4-1
J gene: TRBJ1-1

CDR3 DNA: TGTGCCAGCAGCCACACCGATTACGAGCAGTACTTC
CDR3 protein: CASSHTDYEQYF
D gene: NA
clone size: few
V gene: TRBV3-1
J gene: TRBJ2-7

CDR3 DNA: TGTGCCAGCACCATGGGACTAGCGGGAGAAGAGACCCAGTACTTC
CDR3 protein: CASTMGLAGEETQYF
D gene: TRBD2
clone size: NA
V gene: TRBV12-3/TRBV12-4
J gene: TRBJ2-5